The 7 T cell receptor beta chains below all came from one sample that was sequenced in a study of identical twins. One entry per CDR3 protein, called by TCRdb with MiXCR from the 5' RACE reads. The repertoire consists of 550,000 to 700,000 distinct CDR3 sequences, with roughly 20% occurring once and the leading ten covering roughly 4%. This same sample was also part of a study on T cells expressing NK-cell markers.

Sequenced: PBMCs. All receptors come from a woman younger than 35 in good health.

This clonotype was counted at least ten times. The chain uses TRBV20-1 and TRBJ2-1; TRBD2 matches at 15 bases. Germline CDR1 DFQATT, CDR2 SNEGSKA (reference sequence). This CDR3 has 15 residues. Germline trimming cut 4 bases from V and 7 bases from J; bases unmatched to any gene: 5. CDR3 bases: TGCAGTGCTAATGGACTAGCGGGGGGGCCTAATGAGCAGTTCTTC. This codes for CSANGLAGGPNEQFF.

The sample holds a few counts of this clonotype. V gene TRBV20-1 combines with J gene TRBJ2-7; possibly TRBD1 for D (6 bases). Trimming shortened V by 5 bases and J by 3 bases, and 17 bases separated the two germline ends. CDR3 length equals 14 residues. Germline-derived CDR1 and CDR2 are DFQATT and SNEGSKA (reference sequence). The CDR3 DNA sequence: TGCAGTGCTCACCAAAGCCAGGGGAACTACGAGCAGTACTTC. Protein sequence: CSAHQSQGNYEQYF.

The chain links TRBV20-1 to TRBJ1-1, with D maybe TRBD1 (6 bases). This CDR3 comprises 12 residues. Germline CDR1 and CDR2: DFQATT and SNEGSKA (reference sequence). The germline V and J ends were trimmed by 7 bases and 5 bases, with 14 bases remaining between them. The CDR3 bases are TGCAGTGTTAATCAGGGGCGGACTGAAGCTTTCTTT. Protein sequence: CSVNQGRTEAFF.

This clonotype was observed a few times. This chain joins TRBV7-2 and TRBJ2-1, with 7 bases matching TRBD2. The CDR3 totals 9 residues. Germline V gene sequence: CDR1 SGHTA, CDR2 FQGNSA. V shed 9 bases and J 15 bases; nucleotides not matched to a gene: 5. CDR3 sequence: CASGLEPFF. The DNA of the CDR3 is TGTGCCAGTGGACTAGAACCGTTCTTC.

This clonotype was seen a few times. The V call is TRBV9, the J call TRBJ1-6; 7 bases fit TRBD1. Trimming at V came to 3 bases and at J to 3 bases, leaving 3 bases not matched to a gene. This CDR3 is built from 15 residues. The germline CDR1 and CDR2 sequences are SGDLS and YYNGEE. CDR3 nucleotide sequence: TGTGCCAGCAGCGGACAGGGTTACTATAATTCACCCCTCCACTTT. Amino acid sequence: CASSGQGYYNSPLHF.

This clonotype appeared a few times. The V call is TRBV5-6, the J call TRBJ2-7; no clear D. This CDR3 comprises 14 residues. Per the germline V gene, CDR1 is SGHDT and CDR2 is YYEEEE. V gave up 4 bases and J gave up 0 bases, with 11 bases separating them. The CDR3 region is CASSPMGSSYEQYF. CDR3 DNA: TGTGCCAGCAGCCCTATGGGCAGCTCCTACGAGCAGTACTTC.

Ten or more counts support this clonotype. The CDR3 is CARGGRQANYGYTF. For the CDR3, the DNA is TGTGCCAGGGGGGGACGGCAAGCTAACTATGGCTACACCTTC. The chain uses TRBV21-1 and TRBJ1-2. TRBV21-1 is described as a pseudogene. The CDR3 is made up of 14 amino acids.